Below, one T cell receptor beta chain is given with its context. The data stem from a study of blood T cell repertoires in COVID-19. Study as a whole: The United States, Italy and Spain supplied acute and convalescent COVID-19 samples.

Original data processing: Nucleated cell number was recorded as an estimate derived from reference gene primer amplification. The protocol was immunoSEQ multiplex PCR, while the TCRdb copy is restricted to in-frame clones and leaves out a portion. The D gene and trimming were derived from the DNA, and the V and J assignments and clone size from that table. Of 150,000 to 200,000 clones listed, roughly 80% were seen once; the top ten hold around 7%. The CDR3 runs to 15 residues. CDR1 is SNHLY and CDR2 is FYNNEI in the germline V gene. Trimming shortened V by 5 bases and J by 5 bases, and 17 bases separated the two germline ends. Seattle patients were enrolled during active infection and followed longitudinally.

The source material was peripheral blood. This TCR derives from a woman between 40 and 50 years old with COVID-19, enrolled during active disease. The chain recombines TRBV2 with TRBJ2-3; a weak D match, TRBD1 (6 bases). In DNA form, the CDR3 reads TGTGCCAGCAGTCGTGACAGGAGGAGCGGAGATACGCAGTATTTT. This codes for CASSRDRRSGDTQYF.